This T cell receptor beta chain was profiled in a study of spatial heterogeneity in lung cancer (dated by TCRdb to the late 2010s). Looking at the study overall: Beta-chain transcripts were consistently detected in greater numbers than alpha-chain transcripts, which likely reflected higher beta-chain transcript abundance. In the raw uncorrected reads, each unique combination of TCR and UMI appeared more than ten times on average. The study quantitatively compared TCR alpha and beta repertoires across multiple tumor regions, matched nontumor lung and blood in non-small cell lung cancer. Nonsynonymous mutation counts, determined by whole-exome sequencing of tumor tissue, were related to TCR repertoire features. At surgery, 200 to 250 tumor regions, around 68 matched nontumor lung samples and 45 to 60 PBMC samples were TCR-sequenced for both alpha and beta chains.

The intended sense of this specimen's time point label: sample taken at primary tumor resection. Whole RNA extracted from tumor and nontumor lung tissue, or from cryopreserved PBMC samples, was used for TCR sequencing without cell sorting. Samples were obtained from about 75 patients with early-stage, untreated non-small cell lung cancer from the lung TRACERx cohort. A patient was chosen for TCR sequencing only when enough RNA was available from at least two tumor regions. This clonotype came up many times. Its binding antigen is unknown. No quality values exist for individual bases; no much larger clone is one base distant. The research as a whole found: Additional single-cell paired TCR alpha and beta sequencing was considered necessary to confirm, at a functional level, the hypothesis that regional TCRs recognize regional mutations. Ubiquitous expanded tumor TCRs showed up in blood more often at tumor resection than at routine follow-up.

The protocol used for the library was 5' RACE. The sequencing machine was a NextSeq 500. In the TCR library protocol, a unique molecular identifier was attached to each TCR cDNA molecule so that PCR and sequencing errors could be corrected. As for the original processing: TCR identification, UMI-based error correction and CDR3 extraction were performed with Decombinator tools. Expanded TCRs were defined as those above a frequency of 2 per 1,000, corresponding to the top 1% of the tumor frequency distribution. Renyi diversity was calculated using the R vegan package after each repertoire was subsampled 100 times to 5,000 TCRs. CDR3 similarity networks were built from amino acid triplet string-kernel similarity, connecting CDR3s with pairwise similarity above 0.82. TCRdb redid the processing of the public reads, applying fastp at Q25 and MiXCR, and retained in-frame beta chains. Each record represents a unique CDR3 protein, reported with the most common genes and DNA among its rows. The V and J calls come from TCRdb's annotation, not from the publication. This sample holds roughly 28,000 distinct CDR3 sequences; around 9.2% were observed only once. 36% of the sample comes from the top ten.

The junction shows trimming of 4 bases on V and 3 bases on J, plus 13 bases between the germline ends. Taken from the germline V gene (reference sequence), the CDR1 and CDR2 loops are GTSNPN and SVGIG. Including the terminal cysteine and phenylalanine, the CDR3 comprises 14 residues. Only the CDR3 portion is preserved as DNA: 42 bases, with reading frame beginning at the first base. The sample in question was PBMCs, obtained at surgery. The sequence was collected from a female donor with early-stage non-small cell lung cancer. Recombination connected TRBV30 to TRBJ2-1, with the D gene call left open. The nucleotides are TGTGCCTGGACCCTGTCGGCTGTCTACAATGAGCAGTTCTTC. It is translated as CAWTLSAVYNEQFF.